These T cell receptor beta chains were read from a single sample in a study of blood T cell repertoires in COVID-19. Profiled with immunoSEQ multiplex PCR; TCRdb holds only in-frame clones, not every one. In the table there are 60,000 or so clones, over 80% of which are singletons. The sample taken for sequencing was peripheral blood. Receptor source: a man younger than 45 with COVID-19, enrolled during active disease. Both conserved end residues are part of each CDR3. The order of the fields is D gene, clone size, J gene, V gene, CDR3 DNA, CDR3 protein. D genes are given only for firm matches. Rows give clone size only sometimes, using once, few, many, or a class for an expanded clone.

D: TRBD1
size: .
J: TRBJ1-2
V: TRBV5-4
DNA: TGTGCCAGCAGCCCTGAGGGGGCGCAGGCTAACTATGGCTACACCTTC
CDR3: CASSPEGAQANYGYTF

D: .
size: .
J: TRBJ1-3
V: TRBV27
DNA: TGTGCCAGCAGAGGACACTCTGGAAACACCATATATTTT
CDR3: CASRGHSGNTIYF

D: .
size: .
J: TRBJ1-3
V: TRBV27
DNA: TGTGCCAGCAGTTCTGGGGGGTACTCTGGAAACACCATATATTTT
CDR3: CASSSGGYSGNTIYF

D: .
size: .
J: TRBJ2-7
V: TRBV6-4
DNA: TGTGCCAGCAGTGAGGAACCAGGGTCCTACGAGCAGTACTTC
CDR3: CASSEEPGSYEQYF

D: .
size: .
J: TRBJ1-1
V: TRBV25-1
DNA: TGTGCCAGCAGTGAACCAGGGCTAAGGAACACTGAAGCTTTCTTT
CDR3: CASSEPGLRNTEAFF

D: .
size: .
J: TRBJ1-5
V: TRBV2
DNA: TGTGCCAGCAAAGGAGCTCAGGGGAGGGGATATCAGCCCCAGCATTTT
CDR3: CASKGAQGRGYQPQHF

D: TRBD1
size: once
J: TRBJ1-2
V: TRBV9
DNA: TGTGCCAGCAGCGCCTCAGGACAGGGGGCGAACGGCTACACCTTC
CDR3: CASSASGQGANGYTF

D: .
size: .
J: TRBJ2-3
V: TRBV7-8
DNA: TGTGCCAGCAGCCCCAGCGGAGGGGGCACAGATACGCAGTATTTT
CDR3: CASSPSGGGTDTQYF

D: TRBD1
size: few
J: TRBJ1-2
V: TRBV28
DNA: TGTGCCAGCAGAACTAACAGGGGGCTTGTCCATGGCTACACCTTC
CDR3: CASRTNRGLVHGYTF

D: .
size: few
J: TRBJ1-5
V: TRBV6-2/TRBV6-3
DNA: TGTGCCAGCAGTTACACAGAGAATCAGCCCCAGCATTTT
CDR3: CASSYTENQPQHF

D: .
size: .
J: TRBJ2-2
V: TRBV29-1
DNA: TGCAGCGTTCTAGCGCGGAACACCGGGGAGCTGTTTTTT
CDR3: CSVLARNTGELFF

D: .
size: .
J: TRBJ2-2
V: TRBV5-1
DNA: TGCGCCAGCAGCTTGTCGTCGGACTCCTCGAACACCGGGGAGCTGTTTTTT
CDR3: CASSLSSDSSNTGELFF

D: TRBD1
size: .
J: TRBJ1-1
V: TRBV7-2
DNA: TGTGCCAGCAGCCTCGGACAGGGGTTGAACACTGAAGCTTTCTTT
CDR3: CASSLGQGLNTEAFF

D: .
size: .
J: TRBJ1-5
V: TRBV30
DNA: TGTGCCTGGAGGGCGGGTCAGCAGGGCAATCAGCCCCAGCATTTT
CDR3: CAWRAGQQGNQPQHF

D: TRBD1
size: once
J: TRBJ2-7
V: TRBV13
DNA: TGTGCCAGCAGCTCCACGGGACAGGGAGCCTACGAGCAGTACTTC
CDR3: CASSSTGQGAYEQYF

D: .
size: .
J: TRBJ1-4
V: TRBV6-6
DNA: TGTGCCAGCAGTTGGGGCCTTAATGAAAAACTGTTTTTT
CDR3: CASSWGLNEKLFF

D: .
size: .
J: TRBJ1-4
V: TRBV19
DNA: TGTGCCAGTAGGGAGGGACGGAAAAATGAAAAACTGTTTTTT
CDR3: CASREGRKNEKLFF

D: .
size: .
J: TRBJ1-1
V: TRBV19
DNA: TGTGCCAGTAATAGCCTACAGGGAGGGACGAACACTGAAGCTTTCTTT
CDR3: CASNSLQGGTNTEAFF

D: .
size: .
J: TRBJ2-5
V: TRBV21-1
DNA: TGTGCCAGCAGCAAAGGTAACAGGGTAAAAGAGACCCAGTACTTC
CDR3: CASSKGNRVKETQYF

D: .
size: .
J: TRBJ1-2
V: TRBV19
DNA: TGTGCCAGTAGCGATCTAGGCAGCTACGAGGGTGGCTACACCTTC
CDR3: CASSDLGSYEGGYTF